The sequence of this T cell receptor beta chain was determined in a study of graft-versus-host responses after intestinal transplantation. For the study at large: All recipients got anti-thymocyte globulin induction, then tacrolimus and steroids for approximately 3 years.

Study-level results: GvH clones were found in recipient marrow; some appeared first in ileum or blood.

Using immunoSEQ multiplex PCR, the repertoire was profiled, and TCRdb retains in-frame clones only, with some absent. The sample has some 85,000 clones, about nine tenths seen once. As concerns this clone: Its target is not known.

CDR3 size: 15 residues. The ends were cut back, 5 bases at V and 5 bases at J, with 19 bases in the middle. Germline CDR1 is MNHEY and CDR2 is SVGAGI. The sample here was unstimulated CD8+ T cells sorted from spleen or lymph node cells, taken before transplant. This chain links TRBV6-5 with TRBJ2-7, with TRBD1 as a possible D gene (7 bases). The receptor was isolated from a human donor who was the organ donor for an intestinal transplant. CDR3 nucleotides: TGTGCCAGCAGTCCACATGGGGACAGACTAGACGAGCAGTACTTC. It yields the protein CASSPHGDRLDEQYF.